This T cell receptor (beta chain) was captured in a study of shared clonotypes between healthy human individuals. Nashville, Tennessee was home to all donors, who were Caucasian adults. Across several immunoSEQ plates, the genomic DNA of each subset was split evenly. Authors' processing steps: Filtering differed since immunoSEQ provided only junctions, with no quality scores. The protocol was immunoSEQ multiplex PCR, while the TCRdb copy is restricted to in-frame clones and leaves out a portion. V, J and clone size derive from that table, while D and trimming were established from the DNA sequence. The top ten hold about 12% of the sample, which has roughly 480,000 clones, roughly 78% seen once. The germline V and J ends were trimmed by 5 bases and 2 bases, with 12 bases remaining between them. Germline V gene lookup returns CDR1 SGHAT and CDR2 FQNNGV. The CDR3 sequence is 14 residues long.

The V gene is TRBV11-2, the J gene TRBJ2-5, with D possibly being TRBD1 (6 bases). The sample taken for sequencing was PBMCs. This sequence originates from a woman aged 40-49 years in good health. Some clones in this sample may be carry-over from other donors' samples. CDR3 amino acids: CASSRDQGQETQYF. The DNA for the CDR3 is TGTGCCAGCAGCAGAGATCAGGGGCAAGAGACCCAGTACTTC.